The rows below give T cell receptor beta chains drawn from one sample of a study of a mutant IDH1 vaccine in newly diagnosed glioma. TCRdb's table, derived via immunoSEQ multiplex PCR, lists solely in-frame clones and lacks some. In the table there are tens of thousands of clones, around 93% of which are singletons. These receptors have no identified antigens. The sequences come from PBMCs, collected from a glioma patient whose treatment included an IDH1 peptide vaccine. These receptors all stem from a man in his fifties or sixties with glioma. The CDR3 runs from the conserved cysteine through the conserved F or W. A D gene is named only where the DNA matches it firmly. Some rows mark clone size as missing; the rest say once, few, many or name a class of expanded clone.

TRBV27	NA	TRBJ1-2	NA	CASSFSQNYGYTF	TGTGCCAGCAGTTTCTCTCAGAACTATGGCTACACCTTC
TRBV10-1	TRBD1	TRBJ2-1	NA	CASSRDSYYNEQFF	TGCGCCAGCAGTCGGGACAGCTACTACAATGAGCAGTTCTTC
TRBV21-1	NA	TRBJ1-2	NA	CASSREGPIICDTF	TGTGCCAGCAGCCGGGAAGGACCCATCATTTGCGACACCTTC
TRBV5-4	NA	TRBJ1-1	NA	CASSLSQMNTEAFF	TGTGCCAGCAGCTTGAGCCAGATGAACACTGAAGCTTTCTTT
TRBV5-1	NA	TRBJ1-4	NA	CASSIKTGSHEKLFF	TGCGCCAGCAGCATAAAGACAGGATCTCATGAAAAACTGTTTTTT
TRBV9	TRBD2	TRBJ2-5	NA	CASSVSGRGQETQYF	TGTGCCAGCAGCGTTTCGGGGAGGGGCCAAGAGACCCAGTACTTC
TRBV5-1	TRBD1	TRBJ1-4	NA	CASSWMGQGNEKLFF	TGCGCCAGCAGCTGGATGGGACAGGGAAATGAAAAACTGTTTTTT
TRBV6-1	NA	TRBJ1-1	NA	CASSPPVKTEAFF	TGTGCCAGCAGCCCCCCGGTTAAGACTGAAGCTTTCTTT
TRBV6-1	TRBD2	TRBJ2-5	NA	CASSESSRLAGVGTQYF	TGTGCCAGCAGTGAATCAAGCCGACTAGCGGGAGTGGGGACCCAGTACTTC
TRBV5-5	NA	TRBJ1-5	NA	CASSWGQMGQPQHF	TGTGCCAGCAGCTGGGGGCAGATGGGCCAGCCCCAGCATTTT
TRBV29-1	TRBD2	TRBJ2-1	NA	CSVSDFAGVNEQFF	TGCAGCGTTTCAGACTTTGCGGGAGTTAATGAGCAGTTCTTC
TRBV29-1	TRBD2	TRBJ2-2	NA	CSTVLAGGTNTGELFF	TGCAGCACCGTTCTAGCGGGAGGGACGAACACCGGGGAGCTGTTTTTT
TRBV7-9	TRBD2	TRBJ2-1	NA	CASSSPLLGGDPNEQFF	TGTGCCAGCAGCTCACCCCTCCTGGGGGGGGACCCCAATGAGCAGTTCTTC
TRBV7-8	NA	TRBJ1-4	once	CASSWGRTTNEKLFF	TGTGCCAGCAGCTGGGGACGGACAACTAATGAAAAACTGTTTTTT
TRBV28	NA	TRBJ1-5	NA	CASSSPSRPQHF	TGTGCCAGCAGTTCCCCAAGCAGGCCCCAGCATTTT
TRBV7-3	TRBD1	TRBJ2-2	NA	CASSPGTGNTGELFF	TGTGCCAGCAGCCCAGGGACAGGGAACACCGGGGAGCTGTTTTTT
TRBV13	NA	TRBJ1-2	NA	CASSKNRVSRGYTF	TGTGCCAGCAGCAAGAACAGGGTCTCGAGGGGCTACACCTTC
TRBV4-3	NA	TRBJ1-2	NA	CASSQGGGNYGYTF	TGCGCCAGCAGCCAAGGGGGTGGAAACTATGGCTACACCTTC
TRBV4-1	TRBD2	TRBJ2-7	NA	CASSQDQVAAGGSYEQYF	TGCGCCAGCAGCCAAGATCAAGTAGCAGCGGGAGGGTCCTACGAGCAGTACTTC
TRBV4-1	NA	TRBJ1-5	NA	CASSQGPNREGNQPQHF	TGCGCCAGCAGCCAAGGCCCGAACAGGGAGGGCAATCAGCCCCAGCATTTT
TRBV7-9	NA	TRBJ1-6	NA	CASSPLTGGYNSPLHF	TGTGCCAGCAGCCCGCTCACGGGGGGATATAATTCACCCCTCCACTTT
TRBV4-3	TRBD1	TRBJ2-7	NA	CASSQFRDRASEQYF	TGCGCCAGCAGCCAATTCCGGGACAGGGCAAGCGAGCAGTACTTC
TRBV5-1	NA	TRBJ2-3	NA	CASSLTGRDTQYF	TGCGCCAGCAGCTTGACAGGTCGAGATACGCAGTATTTT
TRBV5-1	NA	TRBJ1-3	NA	CASSLQQGRGTGNTIYF	TGCGCCAGCAGCTTGCAACAGGGCCGGGGGACGGGAAACACCATATATTTT
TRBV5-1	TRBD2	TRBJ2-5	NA	CASSLGLAGGPIEETQYF	TGCGCCAGCAGCCTGGGGCTAGCGGGAGGGCCAATTGAGGAGACCCAGTACTTC
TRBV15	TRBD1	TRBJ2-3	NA	CATSRGLRQGRTDTQYF	TGTGCCACCAGCAGGGGATTAAGACAGGGCCGCACAGATACGCAGTATTTT
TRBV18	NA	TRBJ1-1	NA	CASSPRNPQKPSSTEAFF	TGTGCCAGCTCACCACGAAACCCTCAGAAACCCTCAAGCACTGAAGCTTTCTTT
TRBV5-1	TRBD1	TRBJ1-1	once	CASSLTWTGRNTEAFF	TGCGCCAGCAGCTTGACCTGGACAGGGCGGAACACTGAAGCTTTCTTT
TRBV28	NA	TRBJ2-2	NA	CASSLYPGRHSGELFF	TGTGCCAGCAGTTTATACCCCGGTAGGCACTCCGGGGAGCTGTTTTTT
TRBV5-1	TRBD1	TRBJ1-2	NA	CASSSPGQGAQGYTF	TGCGCCAGCAGCTCTCCGGGACAGGGGGCGCAGGGCTACACCTTC
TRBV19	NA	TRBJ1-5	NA	CASSSRGGQPQHF	TGTGCCAGTAGTTCGAGGGGCGGTCAGCCCCAGCATTTT
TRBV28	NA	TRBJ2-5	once	CASRLWGRETQYF	TGTGCCAGCAGATTATGGGGGCGGGAGACCCAGTACTTC
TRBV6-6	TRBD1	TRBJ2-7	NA	CASSLLDRTYEQYF	TGTGCCAGCAGCCTGCTGGACAGGACCTACGAGCAGTACTTC
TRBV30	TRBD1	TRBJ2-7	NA	CAIGTVSYEQYF	TGTGCCATTGGGACAGTCTCCTACGAGCAGTACTTC
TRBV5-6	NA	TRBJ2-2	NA	CASSRTTGELFF	TGTGCCAGCAGCCGGACCACCGGGGAGCTGTTTTTT
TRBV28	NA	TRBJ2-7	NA	CASSLTDSYEQYF	TGTGCCAGCAGTTTAACAGATTCCTACGAGCAGTACTTC
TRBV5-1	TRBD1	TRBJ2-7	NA	CASSPGQGPYEQYF	TGCGCCAGCAGCCCCGGACAGGGTCCCTACGAGCAGTACTTC
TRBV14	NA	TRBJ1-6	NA	CASSQGREYSPLHF	TGTGCCAGCAGCCAAGGCCGGGAGTATTCACCCCTCCACTTT
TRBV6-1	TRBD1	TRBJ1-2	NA	CASSGQGYGYTF	TGTGCCAGCAGTGGACAGGGATATGGCTACACCTTC
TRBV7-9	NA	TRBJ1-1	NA	CASSPLAGSGTEAFF	TGTGCCAGCAGCCCCCTGGCGGGTAGCGGAACTGAAGCTTTCTTT
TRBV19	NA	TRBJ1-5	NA	CASSAGYSNQPQHF	TGTGCCAGTAGTGCAGGTTATAGCAATCAGCCCCAGCATTTT
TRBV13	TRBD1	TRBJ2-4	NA	CASRALGQGADIQYF	TGTGCCAGCAGGGCTCTGGGACAGGGGGCCGACATTCAGTACTTC
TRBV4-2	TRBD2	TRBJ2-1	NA	CASSRSGSSYNEQFF	TGTGCCAGCAGCCGAAGCGGGAGCTCCTACAATGAGCAGTTCTTC
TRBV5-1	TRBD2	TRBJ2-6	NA	CASSLTSGTSGANVLTF	TGCGCCAGCAGCTTGACTAGCGGGACCTCTGGGGCCAACGTCCTGACTTTC
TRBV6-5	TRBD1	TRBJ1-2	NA	CASGPGQGMRGYTF	TGTGCCAGCGGACCGGGACAGGGGATGAGAGGCTACACCTTC
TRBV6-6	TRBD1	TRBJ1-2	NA	CASSRLAGGLIYGYTF	TGTGCCAGCAGTCGACTAGCAGGGGGCCTTATCTATGGCTACACCTTC
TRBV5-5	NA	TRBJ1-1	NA	CASSVAGVFSSEAFF	TGTGCCAGCAGCGTGGCTGGGGTGTTTTCTTCTGAAGCTTTCTTT
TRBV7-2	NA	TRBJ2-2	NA	CASSLVGGANTGELFF	TGTGCCAGCAGCTTAGTGGGCGGGGCGAACACCGGGGAGCTGTTTTTT
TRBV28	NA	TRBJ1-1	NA	CASRSRDTEAFF	TGTGCCAGCAGGTCTCGGGACACTGAAGCTTTCTTT
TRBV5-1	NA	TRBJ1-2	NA	CASSLATGGRGYTF	TGCGCCAGCAGCTTGGCCACGGGGGGCCGTGGCTACACCTTC
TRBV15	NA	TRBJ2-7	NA	CATSRPNRGQRYEQYF	TGTGCCACCAGCAGACCCAATCGGGGACAACGCTACGAGCAGTACTTC
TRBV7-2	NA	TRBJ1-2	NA	CASSLAVGGGYTF	TGTGCCAGCAGCTTAGCGGTCGGTGGTGGCTACACCTTC
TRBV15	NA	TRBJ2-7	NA	CATSREWAGKIYEQYF	TGTGCCACCAGCAGAGAATGGGCAGGGAAGATCTACGAGCAGTACTTC
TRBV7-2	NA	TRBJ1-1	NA	CASNFGGSNTEAFF	TGTGCCAGCAACTTCGGGGGGTCGAACACTGAAGCTTTCTTT